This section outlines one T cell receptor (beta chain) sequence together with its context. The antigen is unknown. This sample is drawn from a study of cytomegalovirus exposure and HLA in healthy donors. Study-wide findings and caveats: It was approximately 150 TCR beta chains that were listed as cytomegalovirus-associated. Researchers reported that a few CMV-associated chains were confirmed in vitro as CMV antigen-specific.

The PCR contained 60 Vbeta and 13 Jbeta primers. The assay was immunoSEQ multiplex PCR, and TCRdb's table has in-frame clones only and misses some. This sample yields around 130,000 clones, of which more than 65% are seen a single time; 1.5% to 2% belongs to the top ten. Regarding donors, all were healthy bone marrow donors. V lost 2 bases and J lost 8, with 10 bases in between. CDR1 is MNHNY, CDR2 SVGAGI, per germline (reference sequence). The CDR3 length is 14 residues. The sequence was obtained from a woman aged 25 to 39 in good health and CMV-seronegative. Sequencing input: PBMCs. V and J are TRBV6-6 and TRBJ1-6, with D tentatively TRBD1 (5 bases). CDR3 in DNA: TGTGCCAGCAGTTACCAGGGCCGCGATTCACCCCTCCACTTT. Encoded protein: CASSYQGRDSPLHF.